The 26 T cell receptor beta chains presented below share a single source sample, sequenced in a study of shared clonotypes between healthy human individuals. TCRdb's table, derived via immunoSEQ multiplex PCR, lists solely in-frame clones and lacks some. The table shows 2 million or so clones, with 85% to 95% occurring only once. Naive CD8 cells comprised CD45RO-negative, CCR7-positively selected cells, excluding terminally differentiated effector memory CD45RA+ cells. The sequencing sample was made of naive CD8+ T cells sorted from blood. The receptors originated from a young man in good health.

On this clone: Sequence at one end of the junction differs from germline and may be a read error. This chain links TRBV10-2 with TRBJ2-7; 9 bases match TRBD1. CDR1 is WSHSY, CDR2 SAAADI, per germline. The CDR3 is made up of 11 amino acids. CDR3 nucleotides: TGCGCCAGCAGTGAGGGCGGGACAGGGTTTTTC. Translation gives CASSEGGTGFF.

V is TRBV30 and J is TRBJ2-1, with 11 bases matching TRBD2. This CDR3 has 16 residues. V was pared by 3 bases and J by 5 bases, with 9 bases of the junction left unmatched. Germline V gives CDR1 GTSNPN, CDR2 SVGIG (reference sequence). The DNA of the CDR3 is TGTGCCTGGAGCGATAGCGGGAGGGCCCGAAACAATGAGCAGTTCTTC. Amino acids: CAWSDSGRARNNEQFF. Filled out from reference TRBV30 and TRBJ2-1, the complete variable domain reads SQTIHQWPATLVQPVGSPLSLECTVEGTSNPNLYWYRQAAGRGLQLLFYSVGIGQISSEVPQNLSASRPQDRQFILSSKKLLLSDSGFYLCAWSDSGRARNNEQFFGPGTRLTVL.

The V call is TRBV6-1, the J call TRBJ2-7; 9 nucleotides agree with TRBD2. The trim removed 4 bases at V and 0 bases at J, leaving 10 bases unmatched. CDR1 is MNHNS, CDR2 SASEGT, per germline. The CDR3 totals 17 residues. The CDR3, as DNA: TGTGCCAGCAGTGTTATAGCGGGAGAGCTACTCTCCTACGAGCAGTACTTC. As protein: CASSVIAGELLSYEQYF.

The sample holds one count of this clone. The chain links TRBV10-2 to TRBJ2-7; no reliable D call. Germline V gives CDR1 WSHSY, CDR2 SAAADI. The CDR3 contains 14 residues. Trimming removed 0 bases at V and 3 bases at J, with 9 bases between. In nucleotides, the CDR3 is TGCGCCAGCAGTGAGTCTTTGGGCAGCTACGAGCAGTACTTC. Translating it yields CASSESLGSYEQYF.

The CDR3 loop is CASRPDRVTPQYF. In nucleotides, the CDR3 is TGCGCCAGCAGACCCGACAGGGTAACTCCCCAGTACTTC. The rearrangement joins TRBV4-1 to TRBJ2-5; 7 nucleotides agree with TRBD1. CDR1 and CDR2 from the germline V gene are MGHRA and YSYEKL. This CDR3 is built from 13 residues. The ends lost 6 bases at V and 9 bases at J; junction bases unmatched: 10.

The CDR3 region has the DNA TGTGCCAGCAGTCTTACCGGGACAAATAACTATGGCTACACCTTC. This codes for CASSLTGTNNYGYTF. This sequence joins TRBV9 and TRBJ1-2; possible D gene TRBD1, 6 bases. CDR1 SGDLS and CDR2 YYNGEE come from the germline V gene. This CDR3 comprises 15 residues. The V gene lost 5 bases and the J gene lost 1 base, with 15 bases spanning the gap. Full variable domain (missing parts from reference TRBV9 and TRBJ1-2): DSGVTQTPKHLITATGQRVTLRCSPRSGDLSVYWYQQSLDQGLQFLIQYYNGEERAKGNILERFSAQQFPDLHSELNLSSLELGDSALYFCASSLTGTNNYGYTFGSGTRLTVV.

This clone has a handful of counts. V gene TRBV25-1 combines with J gene TRBJ2-1, with D uncertain. CDR1 MGHDK and CDR2 SYGVNS come from the germline V gene. The CDR3 spans 11 residues. Trimming stripped 10 bases from V and 9 bases from J, with 13 bases between. The chain's CDR3 is CATATLTEQFF. CDR3 bases: TGTGCCACCGCGACACTGACTGAGCAGTTCTTC.

The chain is built from TRBV14 and TRBJ2-2; 9 positions agree with TRBD2. The CDR3 spans 18 residues. Germline trimming cut 0 bases from V and 8 bases from J; bases unmatched to any gene: 13. CDR1 SGHDN and CDR2 FVKESK come from the germline V gene. CDR3 region: CASSQDLPSGKSPGELFF. CDR3 nucleotides: TGTGCCAGCAGCCAAGATCTGCCTAGCGGGAAGTCCCCGGGGGAGCTGTTTTTT.

This sequence joins TRBV19 and TRBJ1-1, with D unresolved. With 4 bases removed from V and 0 bases from J, the gap between germline ends came to 9 bases. This CDR3 has 14 amino acids. In germline, CDR1 is LNHDA, CDR2 SQIVND (reference sequence). For the CDR3, the DNA is TGTGCCAGTAGTAGGGTCCTGATGAACACTGAAGCTTTCTTT. It specifies CASSRVLMNTEAFF. Full variable domain (rest looked up from reference TRBV19 and TRBJ1-1): DGGITQSPKYLFRKEGQNVTLSCEQNLNHDAMYWYRQDPGQGLRLIYYSQIVNDFQKGDIAEGYSVSREKKESFPLTVTSAQKNPTAFYLCASSRVLMNTEAFFGQGTRLTVV.

This clone was seen a handful of times. This chain uses TRBV5-6 with TRBJ2-5; 9 bases fit TRBD2. Germline values: CDR1 SGHDT, CDR2 YYEEEE. V shed 3 bases, J shed 5 bases, and the junction held 11 bases outside the gene matches. The CDR3 sequence is 16 residues long. CDR3 in DNA: TGTGCCAGCAGCTGGACTAGCGAACCTATTACGGAGACCCAGTACTTC. Translation gives CASSWTSEPITETQYF.

The chain joins TRBV4-1 to TRBJ1-2; D is possibly TRBD1 (6 bases). The germline gives CDR1 MGHRA, CDR2 YSYEKL. This CDR3 has 15 residues. Trimming took 3 bases from V and 6 from J, leaving 17 bases between them. CDR3 region: CASSHHPGDTDGYTF. The DNA for the CDR3 is TGCGCCAGCAGCCATCACCCAGGGGATACGGATGGCTACACCTTC.

The V and J genes are TRBV4-2 and TRBJ2-7; the D is unclear. The germline V gene has CDR1 LGHNA and CDR2 YNFKEQ. The CDR3 spans 17 residues. V lost 1 base and J lost 0, with 16 bases in between. The CDR3 DNA follows: TGTGCCAGCAGCCAAGGCCACCTGGAAAACGGCTCCTACGAGCAGTACTTC. It is translated as CASSQGHLENGSYEQYF.

As for this clone: The junction does not match germline at one end; this may be a read error. The chain is built from TRBV7-7 and TRBJ2-3, with 8 bases lining up with TRBD1. The germline CDR1 and CDR2 sequences are SSHAT and FNYEAQ (reference sequence). The CDR3 contains 19 residues. CDR3 amino acids: CASSLVTPYKTGATDTQYF. CDR3 in DNA: TGTGCTAGCAGCTTAGTGACCCCCTATAAGACAGGGGCGACGGATACGCAGTATTTT. The variable domain in full, completed from reference TRBV7-7 and TRBJ2-3, reads GAGVSQSPRYKVTKRGQDVTLRCDPISSHATLYWYQQALGQGPEFLTYFNYEAQPDKSGLPSDRFSAERPEGSISTLTIQRTEQRDSAMYRCASSLVTPYKTGATDTQYFGPGTRLTVL.

Notes on this clone: The sample contains more than one DNA sequence encoding this CDR3. The chain has TRBV18 and TRBJ2-7, with D possibly being TRBD1 (5 bases). This CDR3 is built from 13 residues. Germline-derived CDR1 and CDR2 are KGHSH and LQKENI. Trimming left V 3 bases short and J 3 bases short, with 9 bases between. Here the CDR3 reads CASSPRDSYEQYF. Written as DNA, the CDR3 is TGTGCCAGCTCACCCCGCGACAGCTACGAGCAGTACTTC.

A single count supports this clone. Distinct nucleotide sequences in the sample also encode this CDR3. V gene TRBV27 combines with J gene TRBJ1-5; a possible D gene is TRBD1 (6 bases). Trimming pared 3 bases from V and 3 bases from J, leaving 9 bases between. The CDR3 length is 14 residues. The germline V gene has CDR1 MNHEY and CDR2 SMNVEV (reference sequence). In DNA form, the CDR3 reads TGTGCCAGCAGTTTTCTGGGACACAATCAGCCCCAGCATTTT. This encodes CASSFLGHNQPQHF.

The gene calls are TRBV18 and TRBJ2-7; 9 nucleotides match TRBD1. The CDR3 extends over 13 amino acids. The germline CDR1 and CDR2 sequences are KGHSH and LQKENI. J was trimmed by 7 bases and V by 4 bases; bases with no gene match: 5. CDR3 residues: CASSLGQGTEQYF. As DNA, the CDR3 is TGTGCCAGCTCACTGGGACAGGGTACAGAGCAGTACTTC.

The chain recombines TRBV7-9 with TRBJ2-7; the match to TRBD1 covers 9 bases. V shed 5 bases, J shed 4 bases, and the junction held 6 bases outside the gene matches. CDR3 length: 14 amino acids. Germline V gene sequence: CDR1 SEHNR, CDR2 FQNEAQ (reference sequence). The DNA for the CDR3 is TGTGCCAGCAGCGGACAGGGGCCTGTATACGAGCAGTACTTC. Translated, it gives CASSGQGPVYEQYF.

V is TRBV19 and J is TRBJ1-2; the match to TRBD1 covers 12 bases. V lost 3 bases, J lost 9 bases, and 5 bases stayed unmatched. CDR1 is LNHDA and CDR2 is SQIVND in the germline V gene (reference sequence). There are 14 residues in the CDR3. In nucleotides, the CDR3 is TGTGCCAGTAGTATCCGGGACAGGGGGCAAAGCTACACCTTC. It yields the protein CASSIRDRGQSYTF.

Comments on this clone: The sample holds other DNA sequences that translate to the same CDR3. This chain joins TRBV6-5 and TRBJ1-6; no reliable D call. CDR1 is MNHEY and CDR2 is SVGAGI in the germline V gene. CDR3 size: 13 residues. Trimming removed 2 bases from V and 10 bases from J, with 9 bases in between. This CDR3 is CASSYEGSSPLHF. CDR3 nucleotide sequence: TGTGCCAGCAGTTACGAGGGTTCCTCACCCCTCCACTTT.

The chain uses TRBV4-3 and TRBJ1-6; unclear D gene. The CDR3 spans 15 residues. CDR1 and CDR2 from the germline V gene are LGHNA and YSLEER. With 0 bases removed from V and 6 bases from J, the gap between germline ends came to 9 bases. The CDR3 DNA follows: TGCGCCAGCAGCCAAGAGACTTTTGGTAATTCACCCCTCCACTTT. Its translation is CASSQETFGNSPLHF.

The chain is built from TRBV19 and TRBJ1-1, with D unresolved. From germline, CDR1 is LNHDA and CDR2 SQIVND (reference sequence). This CDR3 contains 14 residues. The V end lost 2 bases, the J end lost 3 bases, and 10 bases lay between the germline ends. The CDR3 coding sequence is TGTGCCAGTAGTATAAACCCAGAGCACACTGAAGCTTTCTTT. This gives the protein CASSINPEHTEAFF. The complete variable domain, with remaining parts taken from reference TRBV19 and TRBJ1-1, reads DGGITQSPKYLFRKEGQNVTLSCEQNLNHDAMYWYRQDPGQGLRLIYYSQIVNDFQKGDIAEGYSVSREKKESFPLTVTSAQKNPTAFYLCASSINPEHTEAFFGQGTRLTVV.

This chain uses TRBV7-9 with TRBJ1-1; TRBD1 aligns across 7 bases. V lost 0 bases to trimming and J lost 5 bases; unmatched junction nucleotides: 9. The V gene's germline CDR1 is SEHNR and CDR2 FQNEAQ (reference sequence). This CDR3 has 16 amino acids. The DNA of the CDR3 is TGTGCCAGCAGCTTAGCGGCGTCAGGGGGAGGGACTGAAGCTTTCTTT. Encoded protein: CASSLAASGGGTEAFF. Complete variable domain (other parts from reference TRBV7-9 and TRBJ1-1): DTGVSQNPRHKITKRGQNVTFRCDPISEHNRLYWYRQTLGQGPEFLTYFQNEAQLEKSRLLSDRFSAERPKGSFSTLEIQRTEQGDSAMYLCASSLAASGGGTEAFFGQGTRLTVV.

The chain uses TRBV6-5 and TRBJ2-7, with D hard to call. The CDR3 extends over 14 amino acids. The ends were cut back, 2 bases at V and 0 bases at J, with 8 bases in the middle. Germline V gene data show CDR1 as MNHEY and CDR2 as SVGAGI. The CDR3 is CASSYGEVSYEQYF. In DNA, the CDR3 is TGTGCCAGCAGTTACGGCGAAGTCTCCTACGAGCAGTACTTC.

Turning to this clone: A much larger clone sits a single nucleotide away, making a read error possible. Here the CDR3 DNA reads TGTGCCAGCAGCTTCGCCAGCTACGAGCAGTACTTC. It yields the protein CASSFASYEQYF. The chain recombines TRBV13 with TRBJ2-7; no clear D gene. Per germline, CDR1 PRHDT and CDR2 FYEKMQ (reference sequence). The CDR3 length is 12 residues. Trimming removed 3 bases at V and 3 bases at J, with 6 bases between. Combining the CDR3 with reference TRBV13 and TRBJ2-7 gives the whole variable domain AAGVIQSPRHLIKEKRETATLKCYPIPRHDTVYWYQQGPGQDPQFLISFYEKMQSDKGSIPDRFSAQQFSDYHSELNMSSLELGDSALYFCASSFASYEQYFGPGTRLTVT.

V is TRBV6-5 and J is TRBJ1-2, with D maybe TRBD1 (5 bases). Germline V CDR1 and CDR2: MNHEY, SVGAGI. CDR3 length: 15 residues. V lost 8 bases to trimming and J lost 3 bases, with 19 bases between them. Here the CDR3 DNA reads TGTGCCAGCGGGGCCGGGGGATTCTTTGACTATGGCTACACCTTC. It specifies CASGAGGFFDYGYTF.

This rearrangement joins TRBV10-2 to TRBJ2-1; a weak D match, TRBD2 (6 bases). Trimming stripped 7 bases from V and 0 bases from J, with 13 bases between. CDR3 length equals 15 residues. The V gene's germline CDR1 is WSHSY and CDR2 SAAADI. Here the CDR3 reads CASTRSGSSYNEQFF. The CDR3 coding sequence is TGCGCCAGCACTAGAAGCGGGTCCTCCTACAATGAGCAGTTCTTC.